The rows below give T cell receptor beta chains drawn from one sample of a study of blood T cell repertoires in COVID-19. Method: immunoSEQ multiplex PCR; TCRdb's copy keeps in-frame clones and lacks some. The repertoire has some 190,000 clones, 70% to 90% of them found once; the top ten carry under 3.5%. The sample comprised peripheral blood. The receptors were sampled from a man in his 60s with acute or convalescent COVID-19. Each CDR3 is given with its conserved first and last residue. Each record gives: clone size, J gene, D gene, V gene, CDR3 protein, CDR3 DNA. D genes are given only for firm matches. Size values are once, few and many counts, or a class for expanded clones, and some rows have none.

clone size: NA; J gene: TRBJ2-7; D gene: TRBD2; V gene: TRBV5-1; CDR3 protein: CASSSSGLAGGSEQYF; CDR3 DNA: TGCGCCAGCAGCTCTAGCGGACTAGCGGGAGGAAGTGAGCAGTACTTC
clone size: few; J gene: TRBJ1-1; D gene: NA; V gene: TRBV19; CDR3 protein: CASSTATVNTEAFF; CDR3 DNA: TGTGCCAGTAGTACCGCGACAGTGAACACTGAAGCTTTCTTT
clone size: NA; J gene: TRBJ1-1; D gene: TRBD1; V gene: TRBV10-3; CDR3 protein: CAISESRQGIRPEAFF; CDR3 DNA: TGTGCCATCAGTGAGTCCCGACAGGGGATTAGGCCTGAAGCTTTCTTT
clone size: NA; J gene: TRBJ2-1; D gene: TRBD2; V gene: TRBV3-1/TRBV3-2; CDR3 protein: CASSPGLATYNEQFF; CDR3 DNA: TGTGCCAGCAGCCCGGGACTAGCCACGTACAATGAGCAGTTCTTC
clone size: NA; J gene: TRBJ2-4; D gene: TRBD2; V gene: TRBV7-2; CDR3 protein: CASSRLAGGRDIQYF; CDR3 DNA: TGTGCCAGCAGTCGACTAGCGGGAGGGAGGGACATTCAGTACTTC
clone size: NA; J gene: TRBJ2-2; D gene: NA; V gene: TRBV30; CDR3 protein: CACQGSNTGELFF; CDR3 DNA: TGTGCCTGTCAGGGTTCGAACACCGGGGAGCTGTTTTTT
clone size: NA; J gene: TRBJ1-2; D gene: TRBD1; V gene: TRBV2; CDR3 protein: CASRRTGGNYGYTF; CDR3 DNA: TGTGCCAGCAGGCGGACAGGGGGTAACTATGGCTACACCTTC
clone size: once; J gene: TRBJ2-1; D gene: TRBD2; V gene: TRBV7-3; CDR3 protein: CASSLKPGTSGRTDEQFF; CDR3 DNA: TGTGCCAGCAGCTTAAAACCCGGGACTAGCGGGAGGACTGATGAGCAGTTCTTC
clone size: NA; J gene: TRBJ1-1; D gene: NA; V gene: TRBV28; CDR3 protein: CASSTSGLLVGTEAFF; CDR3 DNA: TGTGCCAGCAGTACTAGCGGACTCTTAGTTGGGACTGAAGCTTTCTTT
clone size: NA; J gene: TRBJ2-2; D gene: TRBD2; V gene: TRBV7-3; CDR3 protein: CASSSGLAGGQGELFF; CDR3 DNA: TGTGCCAGCAGCTCGGGTCTAGCGGGAGGGCAAGGGGAGCTGTTTTTT
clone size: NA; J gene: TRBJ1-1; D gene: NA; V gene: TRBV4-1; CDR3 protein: CASSHPKTGAGTEAFF; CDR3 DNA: TGCGCCAGCAGCCATCCCAAAACCGGGGCGGGAACTGAAGCTTTCTTT
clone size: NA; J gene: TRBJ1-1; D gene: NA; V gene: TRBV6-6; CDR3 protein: CASSSSHQGMNTEAFF; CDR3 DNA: TGTGCCAGCAGTTCCTCCCACCAGGGCATGAACACTGAAGCTTTCTTT
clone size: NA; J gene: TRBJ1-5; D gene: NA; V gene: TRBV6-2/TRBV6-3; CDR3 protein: CASSRGLTHQPQHF; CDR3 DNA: TGTGCCAGCAGCCGCGGCCTCACCCATCAGCCCCAGCATTTT
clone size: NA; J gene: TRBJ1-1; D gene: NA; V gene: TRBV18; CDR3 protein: CASSTGGLLPAFF; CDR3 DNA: TGTGCCAGCTCCACCGGTGGACTCCTCCCAGCTTTCTTT
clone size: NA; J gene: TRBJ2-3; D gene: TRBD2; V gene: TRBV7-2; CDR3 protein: CASSREGGGTDTQYF; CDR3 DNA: TGTGCCAGCAGCCGGGAGGGCGGTGGCACAGATACGCAGTATTTT
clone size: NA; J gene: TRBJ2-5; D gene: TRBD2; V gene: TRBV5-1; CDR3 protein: CASSAGTSVWETQYF; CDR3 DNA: TGCGCCAGCAGCGCCGGGACTAGCGTCTGGGAGACCCAGTACTTC
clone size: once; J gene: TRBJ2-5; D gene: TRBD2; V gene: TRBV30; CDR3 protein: CAWSVRGGSETQYF; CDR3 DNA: TGTGCCTGGAGTGTACGGGGGGGTTCGGAGACCCAGTACTTC
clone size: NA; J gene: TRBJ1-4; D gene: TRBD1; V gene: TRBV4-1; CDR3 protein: CASSPRQGGATNEKLFF; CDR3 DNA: TGCGCCAGCAGCCCCCGACAGGGTGGGGCGACTAATGAAAAACTGTTTTTT
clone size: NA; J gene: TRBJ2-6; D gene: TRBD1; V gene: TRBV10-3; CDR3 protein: CAARGGDRVYSGANVLTF; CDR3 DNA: TGTGCCGCCAGAGGGGGGGACAGGGTATACTCTGGGGCCAACGTCCTGACTTTC
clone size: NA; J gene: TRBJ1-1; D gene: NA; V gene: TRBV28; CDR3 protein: CASSSARRSTEAFF; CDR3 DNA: TGTGCCAGCAGTTCGGCGCGGAGGAGCACTGAAGCTTTCTTT
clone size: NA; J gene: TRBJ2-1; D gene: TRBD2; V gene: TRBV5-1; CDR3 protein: CASSPKAGGLGNEQFF; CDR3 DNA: TGCGCCAGCAGCCCAAAAGCGGGAGGGCTGGGCAATGAGCAGTTCTTC
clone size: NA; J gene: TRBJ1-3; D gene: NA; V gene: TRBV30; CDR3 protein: CAWRTGQISGNTIYF; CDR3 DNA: TGTGCCTGGAGGACGGGTCAGATCTCTGGAAACACCATATATTTT
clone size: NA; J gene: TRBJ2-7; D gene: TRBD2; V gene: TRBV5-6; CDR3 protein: CASSLGRTRSYEQYF; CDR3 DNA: TGTGCCAGCAGCTTGGGTCGGACTAGATCCTACGAGCAGTACTTC
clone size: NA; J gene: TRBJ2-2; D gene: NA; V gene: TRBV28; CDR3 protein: CASSLSGRRTGELFF; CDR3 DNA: TGTGCCAGCAGTTTAAGTGGGAGACGGACCGGGGAGCTGTTTTTT
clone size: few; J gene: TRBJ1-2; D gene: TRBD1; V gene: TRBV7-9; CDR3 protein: CASSPDRGRTRRNGYTF; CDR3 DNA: TGTGCCAGCAGCCCGGACAGGGGGCGGACTCGACGTAACGGCTACACCTTC
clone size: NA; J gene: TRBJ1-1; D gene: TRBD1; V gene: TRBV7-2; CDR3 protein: CASSQTGVSTEAFF; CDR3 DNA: TGTGCCAGCAGCCAAACAGGGGTGAGCACTGAAGCTTTCTTT
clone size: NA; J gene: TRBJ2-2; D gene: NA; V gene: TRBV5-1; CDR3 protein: CASSLAGAVGELFF; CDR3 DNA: TGCGCCAGCAGCTTGGCGGGAGCAGTCGGGGAGCTGTTTTTT
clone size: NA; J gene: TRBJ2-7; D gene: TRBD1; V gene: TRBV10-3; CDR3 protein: CAISDNRGIKDEQYF; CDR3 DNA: TGTGCCATCAGTGATAACAGGGGAATTAAGGACGAGCAGTACTTC
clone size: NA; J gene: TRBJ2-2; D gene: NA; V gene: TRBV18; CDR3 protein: CASSPRVVIADTGELFF; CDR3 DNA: TGTGCCAGCTCACCACGGGTCGTAATAGCGGACACCGGGGAGCTGTTTTTT
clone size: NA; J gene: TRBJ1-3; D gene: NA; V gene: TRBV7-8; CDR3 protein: CASSGRDIRNPGNTIYF; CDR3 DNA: TGTGCCAGCAGCGGTAGAGATATCAGGAATCCTGGAAACACCATATATTTT
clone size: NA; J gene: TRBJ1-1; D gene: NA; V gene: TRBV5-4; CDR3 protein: CASSLADWVQTPTEAFF; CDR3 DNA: TGTGCCAGCAGCTTGGCGGACTGGGTTCAGACCCCAACTGAAGCTTTCTTT
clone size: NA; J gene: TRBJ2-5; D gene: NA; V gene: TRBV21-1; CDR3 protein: CASSAYLQETQYF; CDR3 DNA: TGTGCCAGCAGCGCTTACCTACAAGAGACCCAGTACTTC
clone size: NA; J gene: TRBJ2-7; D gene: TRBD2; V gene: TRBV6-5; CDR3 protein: CASSYGLAGSYEQYF; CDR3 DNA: TGTGCCAGCAGTTACGGACTAGCGGGGTCCTACGAGCAGTACTTC
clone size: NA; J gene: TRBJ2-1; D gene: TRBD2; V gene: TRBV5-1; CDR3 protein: CASSPGVSGRTDEQFF; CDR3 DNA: TGCGCCAGCAGCCCGGGGGTTAGCGGGAGAACTGATGAGCAGTTCTTC
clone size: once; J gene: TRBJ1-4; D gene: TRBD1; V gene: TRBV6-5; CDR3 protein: CATHGRGQNEKLFF; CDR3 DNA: TGTGCCACGCACGGGAGGGGGCAGAATGAAAAACTGTTTTTT
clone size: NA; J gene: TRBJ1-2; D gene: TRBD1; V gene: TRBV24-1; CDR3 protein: CATSDWTGFNYGYTF; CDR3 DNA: TGTGCCACCAGTGATTGGACAGGTTTTAACTATGGCTACACCTTC
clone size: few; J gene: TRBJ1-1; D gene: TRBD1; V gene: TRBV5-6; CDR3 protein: CASSLGDRVMNTEAFF; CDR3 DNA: TGTGCCAGCAGCTTGGGCGACAGGGTTATGAACACTGAAGCTTTCTTT
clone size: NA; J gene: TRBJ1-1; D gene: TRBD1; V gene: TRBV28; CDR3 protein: CASSSEQQGRRAFF; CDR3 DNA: TGTGCCAGCAGTTCCGAGCAACAGGGGAGGAGAGCTTTCTTT
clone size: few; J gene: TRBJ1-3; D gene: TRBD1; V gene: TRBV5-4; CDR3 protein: CASSPGQRTSGNTIYF; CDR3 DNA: TGTGCCAGCAGCCCGGGACAGCGGACCTCTGGAAACACCATATATTTT
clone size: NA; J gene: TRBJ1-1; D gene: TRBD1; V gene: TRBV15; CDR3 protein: CATSARSTGVDTEAFF; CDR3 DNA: TGTGCCACCAGCGCCCGATCGACAGGGGTCGACACTGAAGCTTTCTTT
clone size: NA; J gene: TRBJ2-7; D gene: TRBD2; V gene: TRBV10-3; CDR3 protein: CAISESSGGTYEQYF; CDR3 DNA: TGTGCCATCAGTGAGTCAAGCGGGGGAACCTACGAGCAGTACTTC
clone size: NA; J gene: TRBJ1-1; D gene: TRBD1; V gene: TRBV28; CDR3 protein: CASSLPGTGDTEAFF; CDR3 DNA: TGTGCCAGCAGTTTGCCCGGGACAGGGGACACTGAAGCTTTCTTT
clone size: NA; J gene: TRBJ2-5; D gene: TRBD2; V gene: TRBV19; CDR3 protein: CASSMPRTSGRAVETQYF; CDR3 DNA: TGTGCCAGTAGTATGCCCCGGACTAGCGGGAGGGCCGTGGAGACCCAGTACTTC
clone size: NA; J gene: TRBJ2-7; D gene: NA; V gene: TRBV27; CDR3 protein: CASSLQGGRSYEQYF; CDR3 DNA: TGTGCCAGCAGTTTACAGGGCGGTCGCTCCTACGAGCAGTACTTC
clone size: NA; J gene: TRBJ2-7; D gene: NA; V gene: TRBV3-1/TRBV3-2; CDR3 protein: CASSPKFGYEQYF; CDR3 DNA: TGTGCCAGCAGCCCGAAATTCGGCTACGAGCAGTACTTC
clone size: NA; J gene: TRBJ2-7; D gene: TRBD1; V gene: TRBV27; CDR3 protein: CASRDTGGGYEQYF; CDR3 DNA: TGTGCCAGCAGGGACACAGGGGGCGGGTACGAGCAGTACTTC
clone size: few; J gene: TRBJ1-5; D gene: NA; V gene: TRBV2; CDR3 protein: CASSAGFGQPQHF; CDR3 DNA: TGTGCCAGCAGTGCAGGGTTTGGTCAGCCCCAGCATTTT
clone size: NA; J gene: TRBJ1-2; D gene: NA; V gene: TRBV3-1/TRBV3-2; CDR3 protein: CASISRGGGEGYTF; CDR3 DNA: TGTGCCAGCATCTCTAGGGGGGGAGGAGAAGGCTACACCTTC
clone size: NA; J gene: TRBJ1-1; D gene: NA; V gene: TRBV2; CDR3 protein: CASSEQSNTEAFF; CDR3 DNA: TGTGCCAGCAGTGAACAGTCGAACACTGAAGCTTTCTTT
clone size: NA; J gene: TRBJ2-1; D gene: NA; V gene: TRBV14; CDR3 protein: CASSSQYNEQFF; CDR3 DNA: TGTGCCAGCAGCTCACAGTACAATGAGCAGTTCTTC
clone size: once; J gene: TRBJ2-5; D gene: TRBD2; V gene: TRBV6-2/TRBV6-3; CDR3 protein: CASSPAGGRYGETQYF; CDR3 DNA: TGTGCCAGCAGCCCTGCGGGCGGGAGGTATGGAGAGACCCAGTACTTC
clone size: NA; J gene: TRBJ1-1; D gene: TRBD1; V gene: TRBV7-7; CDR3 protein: CASSLSRGRGAFF; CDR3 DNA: TGTGCTAGCAGCTTAAGCAGGGGGAGAGGCGCTTTCTTT
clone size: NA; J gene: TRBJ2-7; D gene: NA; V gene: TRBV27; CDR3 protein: CASSLNWQGPLSYEQYF; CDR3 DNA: TGTGCCAGCAGTCTCAATTGGCAGGGGCCCCTCTCCTACGAGCAGTACTTC
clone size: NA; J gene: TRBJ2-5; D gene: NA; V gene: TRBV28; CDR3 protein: CASSLGGRVGETQYF; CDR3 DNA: TGTGCCAGCAGTTTGGGGGGGCGCGTCGGAGAGACCCAGTACTTC
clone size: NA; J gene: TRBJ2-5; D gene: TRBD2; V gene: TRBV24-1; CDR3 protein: CATSASGNQETQYF; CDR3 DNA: TGTGCCACCAGTGCTAGCGGGAACCAAGAGACCCAGTACTTC